The rows below give T cell receptor beta chains drawn from one sample of a study of shared clonotypes between healthy human individuals. Method: immunoSEQ multiplex PCR; TCRdb's copy keeps in-frame clones and lacks some. The sample yields about 1.5 million clones, approximately 97% seen once. Material for sequencing was naive CD4+ T cells sorted from blood. The receptor set was obtained from a man aged 30 to 39 in good health. CDR3s include the opening cysteine and the closing phenylalanine or tryptophan. Fields, in order: CDR3 length, V gene, clone size, D gene, J gene, CDR3 protein, CDR3 DNA. A D gene is named only where the DNA matches it firmly. Clone size is stated in some rows and not others, as once, few, many or a class when expanded.

12,TRBV6-1,-,-,TRBJ2-1,CASSDFGNEQFF,TGTGCCAGCAGTGATTTCGGGAATGAGCAGTTCTTC
10,TRBV12-5,-,-,TRBJ2-3,CASGGPEQYF,TGTGCTAGTGGTGGCCCCGAGCAGTATTTT
15,TRBV5-4,-,-,TRBJ2-1,CASSSYGSPYNEQFF,TGTGCCAGCAGCTCCTACGGGAGCCCCTACAATGAGCAGTTCTTC
13,TRBV6-5,-,-,TRBJ2-5,CASSETKLGTQYF,TGTGCCAGCAGTGAAACGAAGCTGGGGACCCAGTACTTC
15,TRBV4-1,-,TRBD2,TRBJ2-2,CASSQVAGGVGELFF,TGCGCCAGCAGCCAAGTAGCGGGAGGAGTCGGGGAGCTGTTTTTT
15,TRBV5-8,-,TRBD1,TRBJ2-5,CASSPQGARQETQYF,TGTGCCAGCAGCCCCCAGGGGGCAAGGCAAGAGACCCAGTACTTC
14,TRBV11-2,-,TRBD1,TRBJ1-1,CASSWTGWGTEAFF,TGTGCCAGCAGTTGGACAGGGTGGGGCACTGAAGCTTTCTTT
11,TRBV2,-,-,TRBJ2-7,CASNGAYEQYF,TGTGCCAGTAACGGTGCCTACGAGCAGTACTTC
13,TRBV7-7,-,-,TRBJ1-3,CASSLERGNTIYF,TGTGCCAGCAGCTTAGAGAGGGGAAACACCATATATTTT
15,TRBV12-2,-,-,TRBJ2-1,CASRTWWYPHNEQFF,TGTGCAAGTCGCACCTGGTGGTACCCCCACAATGAGCAGTTCTTC
15,TRBV6-1,few,TRBD1,TRBJ1-2,CASSEVPRDSYGYTF,TGTGCCAGCAGTGAAGTTCCCCGGGACAGCTATGGCTACACCTTC
14,TRBV5-1,-,-,TRBJ1-1,CASSSDGANTEAFF,TGCGCCAGCAGCTCGGACGGCGCTAACACTGAAGCTTTCTTT
13,TRBV14,-,-,TRBJ1-1,CASSQRGIGEAFF,TGTGCCAGCAGCCAAAGGGGAATCGGTGAAGCTTTCTTT
16,TRBV5-5,once,-,TRBJ2-2,CASSLVATANTGELFF,TGTGCCAGCAGCTTGGTTGCGACGGCGAACACCGGGGAGCTGTTTTTT
15,TRBV7-9,-,-,TRBJ2-3,CASSVKGGGTDTQYF,TGTGCCAGCAGCGTCAAAGGGGGAGGCACAGATACGCAGTATTTT
17,TRBV21-1,-,-,TRBJ2-1,CASSDGTPFSGYNEQFF,TGTGCCAGCAGCGACGGGACTCCCTTTAGTGGCTACAATGAGCAGTTCTTC